The 30 T cell receptor beta chains below were found in one sample sequenced in a study of T-cell reconstitution after alpha-beta-depleted transplantation in children. As it was prepared, the TCRbeta library received unique molecular identifiers. TCRdb re-derived calls from the PCR reads in MiXCR, one entry per CDR3 protein. The sample shows 600,000 to 700,000 distinct CDR3 sequences, roughly 15% of them seen only once. Here the sequenced sample was PBMCs from the stem cell graft donor, taken from the stem cell graft. These receptors all stem from a human donor who donated a stem cell graft to a child with acute myeloid leukemia.

This clonotype was detected many times. In nucleotides, the CDR3 is TGTGCCAGCAGCTACACAGGGACAGACGGTGAGCAGTACTTC. Translated: CASSYTGTDGEQYF. V usage is TRBV9 and J usage is TRBJ2-7; 7 nucleotides line up with TRBD1. V trimming: 4 bases; J trimming: 7 bases; junction bases outside the gene matches: 11. Per germline, CDR1 SGDLS and CDR2 YYNGEE. This CDR3 has 14 residues. Looking up the rest from reference TRBV9 and TRBJ2-7 gives the full variable domain: DSGVTQTPKHLITATGQRVTLRCSPRSGDLSVYWYQQSLDQGLQFLIQYYNGEERAKGNILERFSAQQFPDLHSELNLSSLELGDSALYFCASSYTGTDGEQYFGPGTRLTVT.

This chain connects TRBV27 to TRBJ2-5, with 9 bases that match TRBD2. Germline V gene data show CDR1 as MNHEY and CDR2 as SMNVEV (reference sequence). The V gene end was trimmed by 3 bases and the J gene end by 7 bases; junction bases not matched to a gene: 15. The CDR3 has 17 residues. Here the CDR3 reads CASSFRASGEMKGTQYF. In nucleotides, the CDR3 is TGTGCCAGCAGTTTCCGTGCTAGCGGGGAAATGAAGGGGACCCAGTACTTC.

This clonotype was recorded many times. V is TRBV11-2 and J is TRBJ2-7; 7 bases align to TRBD2. This CDR3 is built from 13 residues. CDR1 is SGHAT, CDR2 FQNNGV, per germline. The V segment lost 7 bases and the J segment 2 bases; nucleotides outside the gene matches: 5. CDR3 protein: CASNRGGPYEQYF. In DNA, the CDR3 is TGTGCCAGCAACCGCGGGGGACCCTACGAGCAGTACTTC.

This clonotype was seen many times. V is TRBV7-2 and J is TRBJ2-2, with unresolved D. From germline, CDR1 is SGHTA and CDR2 FQGNSA. Trimming left V 2 bases short and J 7 bases short, with 11 bases between. This CDR3 region has 14 residues. The CDR3 here is CASSLNRPSGELFF. CDR3 nucleotide sequence: TGTGCCAGCAGCTTAAACAGACCGAGCGGGGAGCTGTTTTTT. Complete variable domain (other parts from reference TRBV7-2 and TRBJ2-2): GAGVSQSPSNKVTEKGKDVELRCDPISGHTALYWYRQSLGQGLEFLIYFQGNSAPDKSGLPSDRFSAERTGGSVSTLTIQRTQQEDSAVYLCASSLNRPSGELFFGEGSRLTVL.

Of note for this clonotype: This clone may be a read error of a much larger clone one base away. V is TRBV20-1 and J is TRBJ1-5; 11 bases map to TRBD1. The CDR3 totals 15 residues. Looked up from germline, CDR1 is DFQATT and CDR2 is SNEGSKA (reference sequence). V was clipped by 4 bases and J by 10 bases; unmatched bases: 12. CDR3 protein: CSANGQGALTSPQHF. The CDR3 DNA sequence: TGCAGTGCTAACGGACAGGGGGCTTTAACCAGCCCCCAGCATTTT.

The chain has TRBV7-9 and TRBJ2-3; D possibly corresponds to TRBD1 (6 bases). The V gene's germline CDR1 is SEHNR and CDR2 FQNEAQ (reference sequence). The CDR3 runs 11 residues. The V gene lost 4 bases and the J gene lost 13 bases, with 12 bases spanning the gap. The CDR3: CASSSGPGEYF. The CDR3 region has the DNA TGTGCCAGCAGCTCCGGCCCAGGGGAGTATTTT.

This clonotype occurred a few times. The V and J genes are TRBV7-2 and TRBJ1-2; D remains unclear. V gave up 5 bases and J gave up 7 bases, with 14 bases separating them. This CDR3 contains 13 residues. Germline V gene sequence: CDR1 SGHTA, CDR2 FQGNSA. For the CDR3, the DNA is TGTGCCAGCAGCCTATTCAAAGGGTTTGGCTACACCTTC. This sequence encodes CASSLFKGFGYTF.

The chain carries TRBV5-6 and TRBJ1-5; a weak D match, TRBD1 (5 bases). The CDR3 runs to 14 residues. The germline V gene has CDR1 SGHDT and CDR2 YYEEEE. Between the trimmed V and J ends, which lost 4 bases and 3 bases, there was a span of 11 bases. CDR3 loop: CASSRQLLNQPQHF. The CDR3 region has the DNA TGTGCCAGCAGCAGACAGCTACTCAATCAGCCCCAGCATTTT.

With respect to this clonotype: A read error may produce the germline difference seen at one junction end. This chain joins TRBV5-1 and TRBJ1-1; D call uncertain. CDR3 length: 14 residues. Germline V gives CDR1 SGHRS, CDR2 YFSETQ. Here the CDR3 reads CASSLVAGNTEALF. The CDR3 region has the DNA TGCGCCAGCAGCTTGGTAGCAGGAAACACTGAAGCTTTGTTT.

The chain carries TRBV10-3 and TRBJ2-2, with 8 positions matching TRBD2. Trimming removed 2 bases from V and 5 bases from J; junction bases left unmatched: 4. The CDR3 contains 15 residues. From germline, CDR1 is ENHRY and CDR2 SYGVKD. CDR3 DNA sequence: TGTGCCATCAGTGAGGGTCCTAGCGGGACCGGGGAGCTGTTTTTT. As protein: CAISEGPSGTGELFF.

The J gene is TRBJ2-2, the V gene TRBV11-2; D unclear. Germline V CDR1 and CDR2: SGHAT, FQNNGV. Between the trimmed V and J ends, which lost 1 base and 5 bases, there was a span of 8 bases. This CDR3 is built from 14 residues. CDR3 sequence: CASSLVLTTGELFF. CDR3 DNA: TGTGCCAGCAGCTTAGTGCTGACAACCGGGGAGCTGTTTTTT.

This clonotype was detected many times. The J gene is TRBJ2-1, the V gene TRBV20-1; D is undetermined. The V end was cut by 1 base, the J end by 6 bases, with 10 bases between. This CDR3 spans 13 amino acids. Looked up from germline, CDR1 is DFQATT and CDR2 is SNEGSKA (reference sequence). The CDR3: CSARVGPGNEQFF. Here the CDR3 DNA reads TGCAGTGCTAGAGTTGGGCCAGGCAATGAGCAGTTCTTC.

The chain is built from TRBV18 and TRBJ2-1; 7 nucleotides align to TRBD1. The germline gives CDR1 KGHSH, CDR2 LQKENI. The trim removed 2 bases at V and 2 bases at J, leaving 6 bases unmatched. CDR3 size: 16 residues. The CDR3 is CASSPLKTGTYNEQFF. CDR3 sequence (DNA): TGTGCCAGCTCACCATTAAAGACAGGGACCTACAATGAGCAGTTCTTC.

This clonotype was seen repeatedly, ten times or more. The chain has TRBV7-2 and TRBJ2-7; 8 bases line up with TRBD1. Germline values: CDR1 SGHTA, CDR2 FQGNSA. Trimming took 0 bases from V and 3 from J; bases not matched to a gene: 7. The CDR3 covers 16 residues. Here the CDR3 reads CASSLALPGQDYEQYV. CDR3 nucleotides: TGTGCCAGCAGCTTAGCGTTACCGGGACAGGACTACGAGCAGTACGTC.

The chain has TRBV5-6 and TRBJ2-3, with 12 bases that match TRBD2. This CDR3 contains 17 residues. The J segment lost 6 bases and the V segment lost 3 bases, leaving 11 bases of the junction unmatched. Looked up from germline, CDR1 is SGHDT and CDR2 is YYEEEE. CDR3 amino acids: CASSYARTSGDPDTQYF. The CDR3 coding sequence is TGTGCCAGCAGCTACGCCCGGACTAGCGGGGATCCTGATACGCAGTATTTT. Combining the CDR3 with reference TRBV5-6 and TRBJ2-3 gives the whole variable domain DAGVTQSPTHLIKTRGQQVTLRCSPKSGHDTVSWYQQALGQGPQFIFQYYEEEERQRGNFPDRFSGHQFPNYSSELNVNALLLGDSALYLCASSYARTSGDPDTQYFGPGTRLTVL.

This clonotype was counted a few times. The rearrangement uses TRBV6-6 and TRBJ2-2, with D unclear. V lost 4 bases and J 7 bases, leaving 10 bases between the germline ends. CDR3 size: 13 residues. Germline assignment: CDR1 MNHNY and CDR2 SVGAGI (reference sequence). For the CDR3, the DNA is TGTGCCAGCAGTTCGGCAATCCACGGGGAGCTGTTTTTT. Translation gives CASSSAIHGELFF.

In this sample, this clonotype turned up many times. The chain employs TRBV20-1 and TRBJ1-2; no firm D call. V gave up 4 bases and J gave up 0 bases, with 3 bases separating them. Germline CDR1 is DFQATT and CDR2 is SNEGSKA (reference sequence). The CDR3 is 11 residues long. In DNA form, the CDR3 reads TGCAGTGCTAAAACTAACTATGGCTACACCTTC. It is translated as CSAKTNYGYTF.

This clonotype was seen only once. Mismatch with germline at one junction end may stem from a read error. J is TRBJ1-2 and V is TRBV12-3 or TRBV12-4, with D possibly TRBD1 on 5 matching bases. The CDR3 is made up of 12 amino acids. The CDR3 bases are TGTGTCAGCAGTTTGGAGGGGTATGGCTACACCTTC. Its translation: CVSSLEGYGYTF.

V is TRBV3-1 and J is TRBJ2-7, with D perhaps assigned TRBD1 or TRBD2 (5 bases each). This CDR3 comprises 16 residues. V gave up 3 bases and J gave up 2 bases, with 17 bases separating them. From germline, CDR1 is LGHDT and CDR2 YNNKEL (reference sequence). The CDR3 spells CASSQLGRRLTYEQYV. Here the CDR3 DNA reads TGTGCCAGCAGCCAGTTGGGACGCAGGTTAACCTACGAGCAGTACGTC.

This clonotype was seen many times. V and J are TRBV7-2 and TRBJ1-1; TRBD1 is a possible D gene (5 bases). CDR3 length equals 12 residues. Per germline, CDR1 SGHTA and CDR2 FQGNSA. V lost 3 bases to trimming and J lost 8 bases, with 10 bases between them. The CDR3 coding sequence is TGTGCCAGCAGCTTGATTCGGACAGAAGCTTTCTTT. Amino acids: CASSLIRTEAFF.

The table lists this clonotype with many counts. The rearrangement links TRBV15 to TRBJ1-2, with D possibly TRBD1 on 5 matching bases. The CDR3 runs to 15 residues. Germline CDR1 is LNHNV and CDR2 is YYDKDF (reference sequence). The ends were cut back, 0 bases at V and 7 bases at J, with 15 bases in the middle. The CDR3 DNA is TGTGCCACCAGCAGAGATCGGGCGGAAAGGGGTGGCTACACCTTC. Its translation: CATSRDRAERGGYTF.

This clonotype was detected many times. The chain couples TRBV4-2 to TRBJ1-2, with a possible D match to TRBD1 (6 bases). CDR1 is LGHNA and CDR2 is YNFKEQ in the germline V gene. V was shortened by 0 bases and J by 4 bases, with 18 bases between the two germline ends. CDR3 length equals 17 residues. The CDR3 region is CASSQDNSGGAGYGYTF. The CDR3, as DNA: TGTGCCAGCAGCCAAGATAACAGCGGGGGCGCCGGCTATGGCTACACCTTC.

At least ten counts were recorded for this clonotype. The chain is built from TRBV20-1 and TRBJ1-5; D is unresolved. CDR1 is DFQATT, CDR2 SNEGSKA, per germline (reference sequence). CDR3 length equals 14 residues. With 0 bases removed from V and 4 bases from J, the gap between germline ends came to 10 bases. The CDR3 sequence: CSARDRSGNQPQHF. The CDR3 DNA is TGCAGTGCTAGAGACAGATCGGGGAATCAGCCCCAGCATTTT.

This clonotype was found many times. The genes are TRBV20-1 and TRBJ2-5, with D possibly being TRBD1 or TRBD2 (5 bases each). V gave up 0 bases and J gave up 5 bases, with 22 bases separating them. Germline CDR1 reads DFQATT; CDR2 reads SNEGSKA (reference sequence). The CDR3 consists of 17 residues. CDR3 amino acids: CSARDLNGGGRGETQYF. The CDR3 DNA is TGCAGTGCTAGAGATCTCAATGGTGGGGGACGCGGGGAGACCCAGTACTTC.

For this clonotype: A much more abundant neighbour one base away suggests this may be a read error. The genes are TRBV15 and TRBJ2-5; no firm D call. The CDR3 spans 12 residues. Looked up from germline, CDR1 is LNHNV and CDR2 is YYDKDF (reference sequence). The CDR3 spells CATRRDRETQYF. DNA of the CDR3: TGTGCCACCAGAAGAGATCGGGAGACCCAGTACTTC.

This clonotype was found many times. The chain carries TRBV9 and TRBJ2-5; TRBD2 matches at 8 bases. V lost 0 bases to trimming and J lost 5 bases; unmatched junction nucleotides: 3. Looked up from germline, CDR1 is SGDLS and CDR2 is YYNGEE. The CDR3 consists of 14 residues. The DNA for the CDR3 is TGTGCCAGCAGCGTAGCGGGGGGGCATGAGACCCAGTACTTC. It specifies CASSVAGGHETQYF.

The count of this clonotype is one. This chain connects TRBV6-1 to TRBJ2-7; D not certain. Germline CDR1 and CDR2: MNHNS and SASEGT. The CDR3 spans 13 residues. Trimming removed 0 bases at V and 2 bases at J, with 5 bases between. The CDR3 coding sequence is TGTGCCAGCAGTGAAGCGTCCACCTACGAGCAGTACGTC. The encoded protein is CASSEASTYEQYV.

This chain connects TRBV5-4 to TRBJ1-1, with D tentatively TRBD1 (5 bases). Germline-derived CDR1 and CDR2 are SGHNT and YYREEE (reference sequence). This CDR3 is built from 19 residues. The V end was cut by 0 bases, the J end by 1 base, with 22 bases between. CDR3 protein: CASSLANPGRVGRNTEAFF. The DNA for the CDR3 is TGTGCCAGCAGCTTGGCCAATCCAGGGAGGGTGGGGCGGAACACTGAAGCTTTCTTT. The full variable domain, completed using reference TRBV5-4 and TRBJ1-1, is ETGVTQSPTHLIKTRGQQVTLRCSSQSGHNTVSWYQQALGQGPQFIFQYYREEENGRGNFPPRFSGLQFPNYSSELNVNALELDDSALYLCASSLANPGRVGRNTEAFFGQGTRLTVV.

This clonotype has a count of ten or more. CDR3 sequence: CSAAWGTGLHEQYF. Written as DNA, the CDR3 is TGCAGTGCTGCTTGGGGTACAGGGCTACACGAGCAGTACTTC. The chain links TRBV20-1 to TRBJ2-7, with a tentative D call TRBD1 (6 bases). V was trimmed by 5 bases and J by 5 bases, leaving 19 bases between them. This CDR3 is 14 amino acids long. Germline V lookup: CDR1 DFQATT, CDR2 SNEGSKA (reference sequence).

This clonotype showed up just a few times. The chain recombines TRBV28 with TRBJ2-1; D is ambiguous. CDR1 and CDR2 (germline): MDHEN, SYDVKM. The length of the CDR3 is 13 residues. The ends were cut back, 8 bases at V and 0 bases at J, with 8 bases in the middle. The DNA for the CDR3 is TGTGCCAGCGTTGATAGCTCCTACAATGAGCAGTTCTTC. This gives the protein CASVDSSYNEQFF.